This TCR beta chain was identified in a study of T cells in Graves' hyperthyroidism and ophthalmopathy. There were TCR beta CDR3 regions amplified from RNA transcripts. Carried out on the TCR CDR3, a first-round RT-PCR used the HTBI primer set. TCRdb ran MiXCR on the multiplex PCR reads and lists one entry per CDR3 protein. The sample includes fewer than 600,000 distinct CDR3 sequences, approximately 14% seen only once; the top ten take 14%. This clonotype was seen only a few times. The CDR3 runs to 15 residues. Germline CDR1 is LGHNA and CDR2 is YNFKEQ. The junction had 3 bases not matched to a gene; V was cut back by 0 bases and J by 4 bases.

The receptor comes from a woman aged 40-49 years with Graves' hyperthyroidism. The sample consisted of blood. V is TRBV4-2 and J is TRBJ2-1, with 7 bases matching TRBD2. In DNA, the CDR3 is TGTGCCAGCAGCCAAGATCAAGCGGGGTACAATGAGCAGTTCTTC. Its protein is CASSQDQAGYNEQFF.